This T cell receptor beta chain was documented in a study of human T cells and chemical hapten exposure. MiXCR, run by TCRdb on the RACE reads, gives a single entry per CDR3 protein. The sample lists 180,000 or so distinct CDR3 sequences, under 35% seen once, with about 2.7% in the top ten. Time point in this sample: pre-sensitization, week 0. As to treatment: therapeutic diphenylcyclopropenone sensitization with weekly scalp DPC. The source material was whole blood, sampled in connection with sensitization to the hapten diphenylcyclopropenone (DPC). This clonotype was sampled from a woman aged 25 to 39 with alopecia areata. Some clones in this sample may be carry-over from other donors' samples.

The CDR3 bases are TGTGCCAGCAGTTTAAACCTCGCTGAAAAACTGTTTTTT. Its protein product is CASSLNLAEKLFF. The chain recombines TRBV12-3 or TRBV12-4 with TRBJ1-4; D is ambiguous. Between the trimmed V and J ends, which lost 2 bases and 7 bases, there was a span of 8 bases. The CDR3 consists of 13 residues.